The entry that follows covers one T cell receptor (beta chain) sequence. This entry comes from a study of control samples from healthy donors and cancer patients. There are 17 residues in the CDR3. Germline trimming cut 4 bases from V and 5 bases from J; bases unmatched to any gene: 15. Per germline, CDR1 LGHDT and CDR2 YNNKEL (reference sequence). Assay: immunoSEQ multiplex PCR; the TCRdb copy retains only in-frame clones and omits some. The repertoire holds more than 85,000 clones, around 89% seen once, with 15% to 20% in the top ten. The receptor was isolated from a woman aged 45-65 years in good health. The V and J genes are TRBV3-1 (or the pseudogene TRBV3-2) and TRBJ1-1; 8 positions agree with TRBD1. Sequenced: blood. CDR3 nucleotides: TGTGCCAGCAGCCCCTTGGGGCAGGGGGCAAGTGGGACTGAAGCTTTCTTT. As protein: CASSPLGQGASGTEAFF.